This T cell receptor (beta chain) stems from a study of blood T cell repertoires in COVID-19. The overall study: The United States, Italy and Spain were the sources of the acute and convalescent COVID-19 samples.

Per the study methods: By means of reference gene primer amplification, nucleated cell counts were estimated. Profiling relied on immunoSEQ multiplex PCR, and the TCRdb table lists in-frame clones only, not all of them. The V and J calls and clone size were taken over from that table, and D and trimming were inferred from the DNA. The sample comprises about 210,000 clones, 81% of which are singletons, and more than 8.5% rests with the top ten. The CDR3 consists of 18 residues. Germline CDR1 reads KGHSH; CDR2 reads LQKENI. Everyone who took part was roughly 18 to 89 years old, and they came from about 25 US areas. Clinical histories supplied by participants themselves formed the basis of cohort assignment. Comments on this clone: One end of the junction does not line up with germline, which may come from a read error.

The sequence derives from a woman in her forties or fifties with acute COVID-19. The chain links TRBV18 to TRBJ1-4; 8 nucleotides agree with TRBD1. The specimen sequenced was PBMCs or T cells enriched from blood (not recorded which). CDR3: CASSSPGQEGFTNEKLFF. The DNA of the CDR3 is TGTGCCAGCTCATCACCGGGACAGGAAGGTTTCACTAATGAAAAACTGTTTTTT.